What follows are 3 T cell receptor beta chains derived from one specimen sequenced in a study of blood T cell repertoires in COVID-19. Sequenced by immunoSEQ multiplex PCR; TCRdb stores in-frame clones only, minus some. The sample lists under 200,000 clones, approximately 80% seen once, with roughly 9.2% in the top ten. The sample taken for sequencing was peripheral blood. The source is a woman older than 75 with active or convalescent COVID-19.

The chain is built from TRBV12-3 or TRBV12-4 and TRBJ1-1; weak D call: TRBD1 (5 bases). Trimming took off 3 bases at V and 5 bases at J, with 10 bases between the two ends. The CDR3 is 13 amino acids. CDR3 DNA: TGTGCCAGCAGTTTCTCCCAGGGAACTGAAGCTTTCTTT. Translating gives CASSFSQGTEAFF.

The chain couples TRBV6-5 to TRBJ1-2, with no clear D. CDR1 and CDR2 (germline): MNHEY, SVGAGI. CDR3 size: 15 residues. V shed 2 bases and J shed 4 bases, with 14 bases lying between them. CDR3 sequence (DNA): TGTGCCAGCAGTTACCCAAAGGGCGGGAGCTATGGCTACACCTTC. Residues: CASSYPKGGSYGYTF.

The rearrangement uses TRBV14 and TRBJ2-2; the match to TRBD2 covers 9 bases. The ends lost 0 bases at V and 3 bases at J; junction bases unmatched: 11. The CDR3 is 19 residues long. The V gene's germline CDR1 is SGHDN and CDR2 FVKESK. In nucleotides, the CDR3 is TGTGCCAGCAGCCAAGATCCGGGGACTAGCCCCTGGGACACCGGGGAGCTGTTTTTT. Protein sequence: CASSQDPGTSPWDTGELFF.